The next 26 T cell receptor beta chains were all read from a single sample in a study of T-cell memory formation after mild COVID-19. TCRdb reprocessed the 5' RACE reads with MiXCR, giving one entry per CDR3 protein. The data contain about 470,000 distinct CDR3 sequences, around 27% of them singletons. The source material was PBMCs or a T cell subset sorted from them (not recorded which). These receptors were collected from an adult woman who had mild COVID-19 (a few samples of this study predate the infection). Cell type and time point are not known.

In its sample, this clonotype was seen a few times. The chain is built from TRBV12-3 or TRBV12-4 and TRBJ2-1; D unresolved. This CDR3 has 13 amino acids. V was shortened by 4 bases and J by 8 bases, with 12 bases between the two germline ends. CDR3: CASSSFLADEQFF. In nucleotides, the CDR3 is TGTGCCAGCAGTTCGTTTCTGGCAGATGAGCAGTTCTTC.

The gene calls are TRBV7-3 and TRBJ2-1, with 9 bases identical to TRBD2. Germline loops: CDR1 SGHTA, CDR2 FQGTGA. This CDR3 has 15 residues. V dropped 2 bases and J dropped 5; count of bases not matched to a gene: 4. The CDR3 spells CASSLGSSGDNEQFF. The CDR3 region has the DNA TGTGCCAGCAGCTTAGGGTCTAGCGGGGACAATGAGCAGTTCTTC.

This clonotype was counted a few times. The chain is built from TRBV12-3 or TRBV12-4 and TRBJ1-2; a possible D gene is TRBD1 (5 bases). This CDR3 is built from 12 residues. The V end was cut by 8 bases, the J end by 2 bases, with 9 bases between. CDR3 residues: CASQTGNYGYTF. CDR3 nucleotides: TGTGCCAGCCAAACAGGCAACTATGGCTACACCTTC.

This clonotype was observed a handful of times. The chain couples TRBV4-2 to TRBJ1-2; D is unresolved. Trimming shortened V by 0 bases and J by 8 bases, and 13 bases separated the two germline ends. This CDR3 has 14 amino acids. Germline CDR1 reads LGHNA; CDR2 reads YNFKEQ. The CDR3 region has the DNA TGTGCCAGCAGCCAAGAGAGGGTGGACGGAGGCTACACCTTC. It yields the protein CASSQERVDGGYTF.

This chain uses TRBV5-1 with TRBJ1-2; TRBD1 matches at 8 bases. CDR3 length: 16 residues. The trim removed 3 bases at V and 7 bases at J, leaving 14 bases unmatched. Germline CDR1 SGHRS, CDR2 YFSETQ. CDR3 loop: CASSSGQGNYPGGYTF. In DNA form, the CDR3 reads TGCGCCAGCAGCTCCGGACAGGGTAATTATCCTGGTGGCTACACCTTC. Combining the CDR3 with reference TRBV5-1 and TRBJ1-2 gives the whole variable domain KAGVTQTPRYLIKTRGQQVTLSCSPISGHRSVSWYQQTPGQGLQFLFEYFSETQRNKGNFPGRFSGRQFSNSRSEMNVSTLELGDSALYLCASSSGQGNYPGGYTFGSGTRLTVV.

The chain uses TRBV7-9 and TRBJ2-3; TRBD2 matches 15 bases. Germline V gene sequence: CDR1 SEHNR, CDR2 FQNEAQ (reference sequence). J lost 5 bases, V lost 5 bases, and 5 bases had no gene match. The CDR3 is 16 residues long. The chain's CDR3 is CASSDPGLAGGDTQYF. CDR3 nucleotide sequence: TGTGCCAGCAGCGATCCGGGACTAGCGGGAGGAGATACGCAGTATTTT.

This chain uses TRBV7-9 with TRBJ2-5; D possibly corresponds to TRBD1 (5 bases). Per germline, CDR1 SEHNR and CDR2 FQNEAQ (reference sequence). The CDR3 totals 16 residues. V lost 2 bases to trimming and J lost 3 bases, with 16 bases between them. The CDR3 loop is CASSLRDSARKETQYF. As DNA, the CDR3 is TGTGCCAGCAGCTTACGTGACAGCGCCCGCAAAGAGACCCAGTACTTC.

The chain employs TRBV14 and TRBJ2-1; no firm D call. With 7 bases removed from V and 1 base from J, the gap between germline ends came to 11 bases. The CDR3 sequence is 14 residues long. Germline V gives CDR1 SGHDN, CDR2 FVKESK. This CDR3 reads CASNVKGSYNEQFF. The CDR3 coding sequence is TGTGCCAGCAACGTCAAGGGATCCTACAATGAGCAGTTCTTC.

This chain connects TRBV19 to TRBJ2-2; no reliable D call. Trimming left V 10 bases short and J 3 bases short, with 12 bases between. This CDR3 region has 13 residues. From germline, CDR1 is LNHDA and CDR2 SQIVND (reference sequence). The CDR3 sequence: CATLSADTGELFF. DNA of the CDR3: TGTGCCACCCTATCGGCGGACACCGGGGAGCTGTTTTTT.

A few counts support this clonotype. This chain joins TRBV24-1 and TRBJ2-1, with TRBD2 identical over 7 bases. Trimming cost V 4 bases and J 7 bases; bases outside gene matches: 15. There are 17 residues in the CDR3. In germline, CDR1 is KGHDR, CDR2 SFDVKD. CDR3 DNA: TGTGCCACCAGTGACTTTAGCCGCTCGGGGGGAAGGAATGAGCAGTTCTTC. It is translated as CATSDFSRSGGRNEQFF.

V is TRBV4-1 and J is TRBJ1-2, with D possibly being TRBD1 (5 bases). Germline CDR1 and CDR2: MGHRA and YSYEKL. V was shortened by 6 bases and J by 7 bases, with 21 bases between the two germline ends. The CDR3 totals 15 residues. In nucleotides, the CDR3 is TGCGCCAGCAGGGATGTCCGAGGGATTGGGGGTGGCTACACCTTC. Translated, it gives CASRDVRGIGGGYTF.

The table lists this clonotype with a few counts. The rearrangement uses TRBV3-1 and TRBJ2-1; D possibly corresponds to TRBD2 (5 bases). The CDR3 runs to 15 residues. Trimming took off 4 bases at V and 5 bases at J, with 15 bases between the two ends. The germline gives CDR1 LGHDT, CDR2 YNNKEL (reference sequence). DNA of the CDR3: TGTGCCAGCAGCCCCGGAACTAGTCGGCACAATGAGCAGTTCTTC. Translation: CASSPGTSRHNEQFF.

V and J are TRBV5-6 and TRBJ1-2; D unresolved. The V end lost 0 bases, the J end lost 3 bases, and 3 bases lay between the germline ends. CDR1 and CDR2 from the germline V gene are SGHDT and YYEEEE. The CDR3 runs 12 residues. This CDR3 reads CASSLGHYGYTF. The CDR3 bases are TGTGCCAGCAGCTTGGGGCACTATGGCTACACCTTC.

The gene calls are TRBV6-6 and TRBJ2-5; D gene unclear. Deletions cut 10 bases from V and 5 bases from J, with 14 bases between. This CDR3 is 12 amino acids long. From germline, CDR1 is MNHNY and CDR2 SVGAGI (reference sequence). CDR3 residues: CATGHTRETQYF. CDR3 DNA sequence: TGTGCCACCGGGCACACCAGGGAGACCCAGTACTTC.

The V call is TRBV9, the J call TRBJ1-1, with a tentative D call TRBD1 (5 bases). CDR3 length: 15 residues. Germline values: CDR1 SGDLS, CDR2 YYNGEE. Trimming took 1 base from V and 1 from J, leaving 11 bases between them. For the CDR3, the DNA is TGTGCCAGCAGCGTAAGCCCGGGGCCGAACACTGAAGCTTTCTTT. Its translation is CASSVSPGPNTEAFF.

Only a few counts were recorded for this clonotype. The V call is TRBV6-2 or TRBV6-3, the J call TRBJ2-3, with 7 bases lining up with TRBD2. In germline, CDR1 is MNHEY, CDR2 SVGEGT. The V segment lost 2 bases and the J segment 2 bases; nucleotides outside the gene matches: 7. The CDR3 extends over 16 amino acids. CDR3 nucleotide sequence: TGTGCCAGCAGTTACGGGGGGGAAGCTGCCACAGATACGCAGTATTTT. This encodes CASSYGGEAATDTQYF.

The chain links TRBV7-9 to TRBJ2-7, with 9 bases fitting TRBD2. This CDR3 is 15 amino acids long. The V segment lost 5 bases and the J segment 2 bases; nucleotides outside the gene matches: 7. CDR1 and CDR2 (germline): SEHNR, FQNEAQ (reference sequence). This CDR3 reads CASSPGTSRTYEQYF. The DNA for the CDR3 is TGTGCCAGCAGCCCAGGGACTAGCAGAACCTACGAGCAGTACTTC.

The sample holds many counts of this clonotype. The gene calls are TRBV7-9 and TRBJ2-1, with a possible D match to TRBD2 (6 bases). Per the germline V gene, CDR1 is SEHNR and CDR2 is FQNEAQ (reference sequence). The CDR3 is made up of 16 amino acids. Trimming shortened V by 4 bases and J by 0 bases, and 13 bases separated the two germline ends. CDR3 in amino acids: CASSSRDGSSYNEQFF. In DNA form, the CDR3 reads TGTGCCAGCAGCTCTCGGGACGGGAGCTCCTACAATGAGCAGTTCTTC.

This clonotype was seen repeatedly, ten times or more. The chain uses TRBV24-1 and TRBJ2-3; D not certain. There are 16 residues in the CDR3. Germline V CDR1 and CDR2: KGHDR, SFDVKD. Trimming shortened V by 3 bases and J by 9 bases, and 21 bases separated the two germline ends. The CDR3 spells CATSDMAETLRSTQYF. The CDR3 coding sequence is TGTGCCACCAGTGATATGGCCGAGACCCTAAGAAGCACGCAGTATTTT.

The gene calls are TRBV7-8 and TRBJ2-7, with D possibly matching TRBD1 (6 bases). The ends were cut back, 1 base at V and 0 bases at J, with 10 bases in the middle. Per germline, CDR1 SGHVS and CDR2 FQNEAQ. This CDR3 contains 15 residues. CDR3 sequence: CASSLVGQLSYEQYF. The CDR3 DNA sequence: TGTGCCAGCAGCTTAGTTGGACAGCTCTCCTACGAGCAGTACTTC.

The genes are TRBV11-1 and TRBJ2-3; D is unclear. The germline CDR1 and CDR2 sequences are SGHAT and FQDESV (reference sequence). Deletions cut 6 bases from V and 0 bases from J, with 13 bases between. The CDR3 runs to 15 residues. The CDR3 nucleotides are TGTGCCAGCAGACCCCGCTTAGGTAGCACAGATACGCAGTATTTT. Translating gives CASRPRLGSTDTQYF. Full variable domain (rest looked up from reference TRBV11-1 and TRBJ2-3): EAEVAQSPRYKITEKSQAVAFWCDPISGHATLYWYRQILGQGPELLVQFQDESVVDDSQLPKDRFSAERLKGVDSTLKIQPAELGDSAMYLCASRPRLGSTDTQYFGPGTRLTVL.

This clonotype was counted a single time. The V and J genes are TRBV6-5 and TRBJ1-1; D is undetermined. V lost 0 bases, J lost 7 bases, and 9 bases lay in between. Germline V gene lookup returns CDR1 MNHEY and CDR2 SVGAGI. The CDR3 length is 13 residues. The CDR3 sequence is CASSYSGGFEAFF. For the CDR3, the DNA is TGTGCCAGCAGTTACTCCGGTGGTTTTGAAGCTTTCTTT.

In this sample, this clonotype turned up a few times. The chain is built from TRBV3-1 and TRBJ2-7, with unresolved D. The CDR3 covers 13 residues. Germline CDR1 reads LGHDT; CDR2 reads YNNKEL (reference sequence). Deletions cut 1 base from V and 5 bases from J, with 9 bases between. The CDR3 DNA sequence: TGTGCCAGCAGCCAAGGCACCAGAAACGAGCAGTACTTC. This sequence encodes CASSQGTRNEQYF.

This sequence joins TRBV12-3 or TRBV12-4 and TRBJ2-2; D may be TRBD2 (6 bases). CDR3 size: 16 residues. The ends were cut back, 6 bases at V and 2 bases at J, with 16 bases in the middle. CDR3 region: CASSQVVAENTGELFF. As DNA, the CDR3 is TGTGCCAGCAGCCAGGTGGTAGCGGAAAACACCGGGGAGCTGTTTTTT.

The chain uses TRBV4-3 and TRBJ2-1; TRBD1 aligns across 8 bases. CDR1 and CDR2 (germline): LGHNA, YSLEER. V gave up 0 bases and J gave up 2 bases; unmatched junction bases: 3. There are 16 residues in the CDR3. The chain's CDR3 is CASSQEGQVTYNEQFF. In DNA form, the CDR3 reads TGCGCCAGCAGCCAAGAGGGACAGGTAACCTACAATGAGCAGTTCTTC.

The chain recombines TRBV19 with TRBJ2-2; 8 positions match TRBD2. The junction had 9 bases not matched to a gene; V was cut back by 3 bases and J by 6 bases. CDR3 length equals 16 residues. Per germline, CDR1 LNHDA and CDR2 SQIVND (reference sequence). The CDR3 DNA reads TGTGCCAGTAGTATTAACGGGGGGGTACCTTCCGGGGAGCTGTTTTTT. Translating it yields CASSINGGVPSGELFF.